These 21 T cell receptor beta chains share one sample of origin, sequenced in a study of blood T cell repertoires in COVID-19. Some clones are missing from TCRdb's copy, which holds only in-frame ones; the method was immunoSEQ multiplex PCR. The sample carries approximately 200,000 clones, about 91% recorded once. The sequenced sample consisted of peripheral blood. Every receptor here comes from a woman aged 25 to 39 with acute or convalescent COVID-19.

The chain carries TRBV28 and TRBJ1-5; 7 nucleotides line up with TRBD1. The CDR3 has 14 amino acids. After removal of 8 bases from V and 4 bases from J, the junction contained 8 bases not matched to a gene. Germline V gene data show CDR1 as MDHEN and CDR2 as SYDVKM. CDR3 loop: CASWGQLFNQPQHF. CDR3 nucleotide sequence: TGTGCCAGCTGGGGACAGCTTTTTAATCAGCCCCAGCATTTT.

J is TRBJ2-4 and V is TRBV6-6; 8 bases are shared with TRBD2. The germline gives CDR1 MNHNY, CDR2 SVGAGI (reference sequence). This CDR3 has 14 residues. V dropped 4 bases and J dropped 7; count of bases not matched to a gene: 6. For the CDR3, the DNA is TGTGCCAGCAGTTCCTCCGGGACTAGTAACATTCAGTACTTC. The encoded protein is CASSSSGTSNIQYF.

This sequence joins TRBV28 and TRBJ1-5; TRBD1 is a possible D gene (5 bases). V was cut by 2 bases and J by 3 bases, with 14 bases left in between. The CDR3 contains 16 residues. CDR1 and CDR2 from the germline V gene are MDHEN and SYDVKM. The CDR3 loop is CASSLPQAPNNQPQHF. The CDR3 nucleotides are TGTGCCAGCAGTTTACCACAGGCCCCCAACAATCAGCCCCAGCATTTT.

For this clone: Possible read error: a much larger clone is one base away. CDR3: CASTPPGQETQYF. The CDR3 nucleotides read TGTGCCAGCACCCCCCCCGGGCAAGAGACCCAGTACTTC. The chain employs TRBV28 and TRBJ2-5, with unresolved D. This CDR3 is built from 13 residues. V was shortened by 7 bases and J by 2 bases, with 11 bases between the two germline ends. Per the germline V gene, CDR1 is MDHEN and CDR2 is SYDVKM.

This clone was seen only once. The genes are TRBV27 and TRBJ2-3; TRBD1 aligns across 10 bases. The CDR3 spans 14 residues. Trimming took 6 bases from V and 4 from J; bases not matched to a gene: 4. CDR1 MNHEY and CDR2 SMNVEV come from the germline V gene (reference sequence). The chain's CDR3 is CASRWGTGADTQYF. The CDR3, as DNA: TGTGCCAGCAGGTGGGGGACAGGGGCAGATACGCAGTATTTT.

The chain couples TRBV19 to TRBJ2-7, with TRBD2 identical over 9 bases. The CDR3 totals 15 residues. Germline CDR1 is LNHDA and CDR2 is SQIVND (reference sequence). The J segment lost 8 bases and the V segment lost 6 bases, leaving 14 bases of the junction unmatched. The DNA for the CDR3 is TGTGCCAGTAGGCGAATGGGGCTAGCGGGAACCAAGCAGTACTTC. It specifies CASRRMGLAGTKQYF.

This sequence joins TRBV27 and TRBJ1-6; D is unresolved. The CDR3 sequence is 17 residues long. Germline V lookup: CDR1 MNHEY, CDR2 SMNVEV (reference sequence). Trimming took off 2 bases at V and 0 bases at J, with 11 bases between the two ends. The CDR3 reads CASSLGSGSSYNSPLHF. CDR3 bases: TGTGCCAGCAGTTTAGGTAGTGGGAGCTCCTATAATTCACCCCTCCACTTT.

V and J are TRBV7-9 and TRBJ2-7; TRBD2 matches 13 bases. The CDR3 has 13 residues. Germline V lookup: CDR1 SEHNR, CDR2 FQNEAQ (reference sequence). With V trimmed by 8 bases and J by 3 bases, 1 base remained unmatched. CDR3 nucleotides: TGTGCCAGCGGGACTAGCGGGAACTACGAGCAGTACTTC. Residues: CASGTSGNYEQYF.

The CDR3, as DNA: TGCGCCAGCAGTCTACAGGGGGCTCCAAACGAGCAGTACTTC. It is translated as CASSLQGAPNEQYF. This rearrangement joins TRBV4-1 to TRBJ2-7; 9 positions agree with TRBD1. Germline V lookup: CDR1 MGHRA, CDR2 YSYEKL. Trimming cost V 6 bases and J 5 bases; bases outside gene matches: 8. The CDR3 contains 14 residues.

The gene calls are TRBV19 and TRBJ2-7; D is unclear. Germline CDR1 and CDR2: LNHDA and SQIVND (reference sequence). This CDR3 comprises 15 residues. The V gene lost 2 bases and the J gene lost 4 bases, with 15 bases spanning the gap. In DNA form, the CDR3 reads TGTGCCAGTAGTATACTCCCCGCAGGCTCGTACGAGCAGTACTTC. Translation: CASSILPAGSYEQYF.

The chain links TRBV3-1 (or the pseudogene TRBV3-2) to TRBJ2-1, with no clear D. The germline gives CDR1 LGHDT, CDR2 YNNKEL (reference sequence). V was trimmed by 2 bases and J by 6 bases, leaving 11 bases between them. There are 14 residues in the CDR3. CDR3 sequence (DNA): TGTGCCAGCAGCCAACGCGGATCCACCAATGAGCAGTTCTTC. Protein: CASSQRGSTNEQFF.

This clone came up once. CDR3 DNA sequence: TGTGCCAGCTCGCGCCGGGACAGGGACGAGCAGTTCTTC. Encoded protein: CASSRRDRDEQFF. This chain links TRBV18 with TRBJ2-1, with 9 bases that match TRBD1. The trim removed 6 bases at V and 10 bases at J, leaving 7 bases unmatched. The germline gives CDR1 KGHSH, CDR2 LQKENI. This CDR3 contains 13 residues.

This chain uses TRBV7-7 with TRBJ2-2; 7 bases agree with TRBD1. This CDR3 region has 14 residues. Germline V gene data show CDR1 as SSHAT and CDR2 as FNYEAQ (reference sequence). CDR3: CASRRTGNTGELFF. For the CDR3, the DNA is TGTGCTAGCCGGCGGACAGGGAACACCGGGGAGCTGTTTTTT.

The chain has TRBV5-1 and TRBJ2-5, with D tentatively TRBD2 (6 bases). V gave up 0 bases and J gave up 4 bases, with 10 bases separating them. This CDR3 has 14 amino acids. CDR1 is SGHRS, CDR2 YFSETQ, per germline. The CDR3 spells CASSLELATETQYF. CDR3 DNA: TGCGCCAGCAGCTTGGAACTAGCTACAGAGACCCAGTACTTC.

The chain has TRBV29-1 and TRBJ2-1, with 12 bases matching TRBD2. Germline CDR1 is SQVTM and CDR2 is ANQGSEA. This CDR3 spans 18 amino acids. J lost 4 bases, V lost 0 bases, and 10 bases had no gene match. The CDR3 protein is CSVEEFRASGRVYNEQFF. The DNA of the CDR3 is TGCAGCGTTGAAGAATTTCGGGCTAGCGGGAGGGTATACAATGAGCAGTTCTTC.

This chain uses TRBV13 with TRBJ2-7; D gene unclear. With 0 bases removed from V and 3 bases from J, the gap between germline ends came to 6 bases. Germline CDR1 reads PRHDT; CDR2 reads FYEKMQ (reference sequence). CDR3 length: 13 residues. CDR3 region: CASSLGPGYEQYF. The CDR3 nucleotides read TGTGCCAGCAGCTTAGGCCCAGGCTACGAGCAGTACTTC.

This clone was detected only a few times. The chain employs TRBV7-2 and TRBJ2-1, with 11 bases fitting TRBD2. Trimming at V came to 4 bases and at J to 6 bases, leaving 8 bases not matched to a gene. CDR1 and CDR2 (germline): SGHTA, FQGNSA. The CDR3 is 16 residues long. The CDR3 nucleotides are TGTGCCAGCAGCTGGGCCGGGACTAGCGGCGTCAATGAGCAGTTCTTC. Encoded protein: CASSWAGTSGVNEQFF.

This chain links TRBV9 with TRBJ2-7; the match to TRBD2 covers 9 bases. From germline, CDR1 is SGDLS and CDR2 YYNGEE. With V trimmed by 4 bases and J by 6 bases, 14 bases remained unmatched. The CDR3 loop spans 16 amino acids. CDR3 in DNA: TGTGCCAGCAGCCCCCGGCCCGCGCTAGCGGGATTCGAGCAGTACTTC. Translating it yields CASSPRPALAGFEQYF.

The CDR3 bases are TGTGCCAGCAGCTTGCAACAGGGGGCAGATACGCAGTATTTT. Translated: CASSLQQGADTQYF. The V call is TRBV7-9, the J call TRBJ2-3, with 8 bases identical to TRBD1. Trimming took 3 bases from V and 4 from J; bases not matched to a gene: 3. There are 14 residues in the CDR3. Germline CDR1 is SEHNR and CDR2 is FQNEAQ (reference sequence). The full variable domain, rest sourced from reference TRBV7-9 and TRBJ2-3, is DTGVSQNPRHKITKRGQNVTFRCDPISEHNRLYWYRQTLGQGPEFLTYFQNEAQLEKSRLLSDRFSAERPKGSFSTLEIQRTEQGDSAMYLCASSLQQGADTQYFGPGTRLTVL.

This clone appeared once. The rearrangement uses TRBV28 and TRBJ2-5; 9 bases align to TRBD2. V trimming: 3 bases; J trimming: 5 bases; junction bases outside the gene matches: 7. The CDR3 contains 15 residues. In germline, CDR1 is MDHEN, CDR2 SYDVKM. The DNA for the CDR3 is TGTGCCAGCAGTTTCCGGGCGGGAGGGGTGGAGACCCAGTACTTC. Translation: CASSFRAGGVETQYF.

This chain joins TRBV6-5 and TRBJ1-1; D is uncertain. Germline V gene sequence: CDR1 MNHEY, CDR2 SVGAGI. V was trimmed by 0 bases and J by 5 bases, leaving 7 bases between them. The CDR3 consists of 13 residues. CDR3 sequence: CASSYSGGTEAFF. CDR3 nucleotides: TGTGCCAGCAGTTACTCGGGAGGGACTGAAGCTTTCTTT.